These 26 T cell receptor beta chains share one sample of origin, sequenced in a study of neurological immune-mediated disorders. TCRdb re-called the 5' RACE reads with MiXCR, one entry per CDR3 protein. The data show tens of thousands of distinct CDR3 sequences, with about 4.3% seen just once and 4.5% to 6% held by the top ten. Time point described: longitudinal time-point 3. The source material was PBMCs. The receptors were gathered from a woman aged 55 to 70 with multiple sclerosis.

This clonotype was detected only a few times. The chain recombines TRBV18 with TRBJ2-4; D is possibly TRBD1 (6 bases). V lost 1 base and J 1 base, leaving 11 bases between the germline ends. CDR1 KGHSH and CDR2 LQKENI come from the germline V gene. The CDR3 contains 16 residues. The CDR3 coding sequence is TGTGCCAGCTCACCACTTCCGGACAGCGCCAAAAACATTCAGTACTTC. Its translation is CASSPLPDSAKNIQYF.

This clonotype showed up many times. V usage is TRBV7-6 and J usage is TRBJ2-7; a weak D match, TRBD2 (5 bases). The CDR3 has 12 residues. With 6 bases removed from V and 7 bases from J, the gap between germline ends came to 13 bases. Germline V gives CDR1 SGHVS, CDR2 FNYEAQ. The CDR3 region has the DNA TGTGCCAGCAGTTATCAACGCGGGGAGCAGTACTTC. It translates to CASSYQRGEQYF.

This clonotype was seen repeatedly, ten times or more. J is TRBJ1-5 and V is TRBV3-1, with D possibly being TRBD1 (5 bases). V shed 1 base and J shed 0 bases, with 7 bases lying between them. In germline, CDR1 is LGHDT, CDR2 YNNKEL (reference sequence). CDR3 length: 15 amino acids. CDR3 sequence reads: CASSQGGLSNQPQHF. The CDR3 DNA follows: TGTGCCAGCAGCCAAGGGGGACTTAGCAATCAGCCCCAGCATTTT.

This clonotype has at least ten counts. The rearrangement joins TRBV7-2 to TRBJ2-7; TRBD1 agrees at 7 bases. The trim removed 5 bases at V and 4 bases at J, leaving 5 bases unmatched. The CDR3 extends over 13 amino acids. The germline gives CDR1 SGHTA, CDR2 FQGNSA. The CDR3 DNA follows: TGTGCCAGCAGCGTTAGACAGGGTTACGAGCAGTACTTC. It codes for CASSVRQGYEQYF.

There are many counts of this clonotype. The J gene is TRBJ1-2, the V gene TRBV7-9; no clear D gene. In germline, CDR1 is SEHNR, CDR2 FQNEAQ (reference sequence). This CDR3 has 11 amino acids. Trimming removed 4 bases at V and 11 bases at J, with 11 bases between. CDR3 in DNA: TGTGCCAGCAGCTCCACCGCGCAGTACACCTTC. Translating gives CASSSTAQYTF.

This clonotype was seen at least ten times. The rearrangement uses TRBV3-1 and TRBJ2-6, with TRBD1 as a possible D gene (5 bases). The V end was cut by 4 bases, the J end by 0 bases, with 7 bases between. Germline CDR1 reads LGHDT; CDR2 reads YNNKEL (reference sequence). The CDR3 runs 15 residues. The CDR3 DNA reads TGTGCCAGCAGCCTCAGGGCCTCTGGGGCCAACGTCCTGACTTTC. Encoded protein: CASSLRASGANVLTF. The whole variable domain, remainder taken from reference TRBV3-1 and TRBJ2-6, is DTAVSQTPKYLVTQMGNDKSIKCEQNLGHDTMYWYKQDSKKFLKIMFSYNNKELIINETVPNRFSPKSPDKAHLNLHINSLELGDSAVYFCASSLRASGANVLTFGAGSRLTVL.

This clonotype has at least ten counts. J is TRBJ1-6 and V is TRBV7-9; D gene uncertain. Germline lookup yields CDR1 SEHNR and CDR2 FQNEAQ (reference sequence). The CDR3 is 14 amino acids. V lost 10 bases and J 10 bases, leaving 20 bases between the germline ends. The CDR3 reads CATRDSGDGSPLHF. The CDR3 DNA is TGTGCCACTCGGGATTCCGGGGATGGGTCACCCCTCCACTTT.

This clonotype showed up many times. The chain combines TRBV7-2 with TRBJ2-2, with 9 bases that match TRBD1. In germline, CDR1 is SGHTA, CDR2 FQGNSA. The CDR3 spans 18 residues. Trimming at V came to 3 bases and at J to 0 bases, leaving 8 bases not matched to a gene. The CDR3 bases are TGTGCCAGCAGCTTGACAGGGGGACCATCCTCGAACACCGGGGAGCTGTTTTTT. This encodes CASSLTGGPSSNTGELFF.

The table lists this clonotype with many counts. The chain joins TRBV7-2 to TRBJ2-5; TRBD1 aligns across 7 bases. This CDR3 has 14 amino acids. Looked up from germline, CDR1 is SGHTA and CDR2 is FQGNSA. Germline trimming cut 1 base from V and 4 bases from J; bases unmatched to any gene: 3. The CDR3 DNA reads as TGTGCCAGCAGCTTAGTGGGACAGAGAGAGACCCAGTACTTC. This translates into CASSLVGQRETQYF.

This clonotype has at least ten counts. The chain is built from TRBV6-6 and TRBJ2-7; D might be TRBD2 (5 bases). The CDR3 length is 14 residues. Germline CDR1 and CDR2: MNHNY and SVGAGI (reference sequence). V lost 2 bases, J lost 6 bases, and 14 bases lay in between. The CDR3 bases are TGTGCCAGCAGTTACGGTTCGGGAACTGCCGAGCAGTACTTC. Translation: CASSYGSGTAEQYF.

This clonotype was observed at least ten times. The chain's CDR3 is CSAPRGGAYGYTF. The CDR3 DNA sequence: TGCAGTGCCCCCCGCGGGGGGGCCTATGGCTACACCTTC. V and J are TRBV20-1 and TRBJ1-2; possibly TRBD1 for D (6 bases). The CDR3 covers 13 residues. From germline, CDR1 is DFQATT and CDR2 SNEGSKA (reference sequence). Trimming shortened V by 6 bases and J by 4 bases, and 15 bases separated the two germline ends.

This clonotype was seen many times. V gene TRBV6-5 combines with J gene TRBJ1-4, with 10 positions matching TRBD1. Germline assignment: CDR1 MNHEY and CDR2 SVGAGI. CDR3 length: 13 residues. V was clipped by 8 bases and J by 10 bases; unmatched bases: 7. The CDR3: CASGKRDRGKLFF. CDR3 in DNA: TGTGCCAGCGGCAAGCGGGACAGGGGAAAACTGTTTTTT.

This clonotype was picked up many times. The chain joins TRBV5-1 to TRBJ2-7; possibly TRBD1 for D (6 bases). Trimming left V 9 bases short and J 0 bases short, with 13 bases between. This CDR3 region has 13 residues. Germline CDR1 is SGHRS and CDR2 is YFSETQ. The CDR3, as DNA: TGCGCCACCAGGACAGACAGCTCCTACGAGCAGTACTTC. Protein product: CATRTDSSYEQYF.

This clonotype was counted a few times. The chain is built from TRBV6-4 and TRBJ2-3; 12 nucleotides align to TRBD2. The CDR3 sequence is 15 residues long. The germline V gene encodes CDR1 MRHNA and CDR2 SNTAGT. Trimming took 3 bases from V and 4 from J; bases not matched to a gene: 2. CDR3 sequence: CASSEGTSGSDTQYF. CDR3 nucleotides: TGTGCCAGCAGTGAGGGGACTAGCGGGTCAGATACGCAGTATTTT.

By sample fraction, this clonotype is medium-sized (0.01 to 0.1%). The chain combines TRBV20-1 with TRBJ2-1; D call uncertain. V dropped 3 bases and J dropped 4 bases, with 7 bases sitting between them. This CDR3 is built from 12 residues. The V gene's germline CDR1 is DFQATT and CDR2 SNEGSKA (reference sequence). CDR3 region: CSASSVYNEQFF. The CDR3 DNA is TGCAGTGCTAGTTCGGTTTACAATGAGCAGTTCTTC.

This clonotype was detected many times. The V gene is TRBV6-2 or TRBV6-3, the J gene TRBJ1-1; the D gene is possibly TRBD1 (5 bases). This CDR3 is built from 14 residues. CDR1 is MNHEY and CDR2 is SVGEGT in the germline V gene. V was clipped by 5 bases and J by 5 bases, with 15 bases between them. The CDR3 protein is CASSISAGLTEAFF. The CDR3 nucleotides are TGTGCCAGCAGTATCTCAGCGGGGCTGACTGAAGCTTTCTTT.

There are many counts of this clonotype. The chain is built from TRBV6-5 and TRBJ1-2, with D unclear. Between the trimmed V and J ends, which lost 2 bases and 3 bases, there was a span of 7 bases. The CDR3 loop spans 13 amino acids. Germline loops: CDR1 MNHEY, CDR2 SVGAGI. CDR3 coding DNA: TGTGCCAGCAGTTACAGGGAGGACTATGGCTACACCTTC. This sequence encodes CASSYREDYGYTF.

This clonotype was counted only a few times. The junction shows a germline mismatch at one end, possibly a read error. The chain has TRBV5-5 and TRBJ1-5, with D possibly matching TRBD1 (6 bases). Germline CDR1 SGHKS, CDR2 YYEKEE (reference sequence). This CDR3 contains 13 residues. The CDR3 here is CASSLRVGQPKHF. The CDR3 nucleotides are TGTGCCAGCAGCTTGAGGGTTGGACAGCCCAAGCATTTT. The full variable domain, completed using reference TRBV5-5 and TRBJ1-5, is DAGVTQSPTHLIKTRGQQVTLRCSPISGHKSVSWYQQVLGQGPQFIFQYYEKEERGRGNFPDRFSARQFPNYSSELNVNALLLGDSALYLCASSLRVGQPKHFGDGTRLSIL.

This clonotype came up many times. The rearrangement links TRBV24-1 to TRBJ2-1, with D possibly TRBD1 on 6 matching bases. The germline gives CDR1 KGHDR, CDR2 SFDVKD. V lost 3 bases and J 5 bases, leaving 16 bases between the germline ends. This CDR3 contains 16 residues. The CDR3 DNA follows: TGTGCCACCAGTGATCGACGAAAAGGGGGACACAATGAGCAGTTCTTC. It yields the protein CATSDRRKGGHNEQFF.

By its share, this clonotype is medium-sized (0.01 to 0.1%). The V and J genes are TRBV6-4 and TRBJ2-1; D gene unclear. Between the trimmed V and J ends, which lost 0 bases and 3 bases, there was a span of 3 bases. CDR1 and CDR2 from the germline V gene are MRHNA and SNTAGT. This CDR3 comprises 13 residues. CDR3 sequence (DNA): TGTGCCAGCAGTGACTCTAGCTACAATGAGCAGTTCTTC. As protein: CASSDSSYNEQFF.

Concerning this clonotype itself: This may be a read error: a much more frequent sequence differs by one nucleotide. This chain joins TRBV12-3 or TRBV12-4 and TRBJ1-5, with 8 bases identical to TRBD1. Trimming removed 8 bases from V and 5 bases from J; junction bases left unmatched: 8. CDR3 length: 14 residues. The DNA of the CDR3 is TGTGCCAGCGGTGCAGGGGGCTCCGATCAGCCCCAGCATTTT. It is translated as CASGAGGSDQPQHF.

This clonotype was recorded many times. The genes are TRBV4-1 and TRBJ2-1; D is unresolved. The V gene lost 4 bases and the J gene lost 10 bases, with 14 bases spanning the gap. The CDR3 sequence is 13 residues long. The germline gives CDR1 MGHRA, CDR2 YSYEKL. The CDR3 region has the DNA TGCGCCAGCAGCCTCCTCAGAGTCCAGGAGCAGTTCTTC. Its protein is CASSLLRVQEQFF.

This clonotype showed up many times. The chain's CDR3 is CATSRDQGVDSLWGYTF. The CDR3 bases are TGTGCCACCAGCAGAGATCAGGGGGTGGACTCCCTTTGGGGCTACACCTTC. The rearrangement links TRBV15 to TRBJ1-2, with 7 positions matching TRBD1. CDR3 length: 17 residues. V was clipped by 0 bases and J by 8 bases; unmatched bases: 15. Per the germline V gene, CDR1 is LNHNV and CDR2 is YYDKDF (reference sequence).

In this sample, this clonotype turned up many times. This chain joins TRBV5-6 and TRBJ2-3; D may be TRBD1 or TRBD2 (5 bases each). The CDR3 loop spans 16 amino acids. Per the germline V gene, CDR1 is SGHDT and CDR2 is YYEEEE. Between the trimmed V and J ends, which lost 3 bases and 1 base, there was a span of 15 bases. CDR3 residues: CASSSTGEGRTDTQYF. CDR3 nucleotide sequence: TGTGCCAGCAGCTCTACAGGTGAGGGACGCACAGATACGCAGTATTTT. Looking up the rest from reference TRBV5-6 and TRBJ2-3 gives the full variable domain: DAGVTQSPTHLIKTRGQQVTLRCSPKSGHDTVSWYQQALGQGPQFIFQYYEEEERQRGNFPDRFSGHQFPNYSSELNVNALLLGDSALYLCASSSTGEGRTDTQYFGPGTRLTVL.

This clonotype was detected ten times or more. The J gene is TRBJ2-1, the V gene TRBV5-1; 14 bases match TRBD2. Germline loops: CDR1 SGHRS, CDR2 YFSETQ. With 7 bases clipped from V and 7 bases from J, the junction kept 19 bases outside the gene matches. The CDR3 extends over 19 amino acids. The DNA for the CDR3 is TGCGCCAGCTATAAGGGACTAGCGGGGGCTGGTCCGAATGCGAATGAGCAGTTCTTC. Translating gives CASYKGLAGAGPNANEQFF.

In its sample, this clonotype was seen many times. The chain links TRBV20-1 to TRBJ2-7; 9 bases are shared with TRBD2. CDR1 and CDR2 from the germline V gene are DFQATT and SNEGSKA (reference sequence). The CDR3 runs to 14 residues. The V and J ends lost 8 bases and 7 bases, in that order; junction bases with no gene match: 15. CDR3 protein: CSQAIAGVSSEQYF. DNA for the CDR3: TGCAGTCAAGCCATAGCGGGGGTCTCCTCGGAGCAGTACTTC.